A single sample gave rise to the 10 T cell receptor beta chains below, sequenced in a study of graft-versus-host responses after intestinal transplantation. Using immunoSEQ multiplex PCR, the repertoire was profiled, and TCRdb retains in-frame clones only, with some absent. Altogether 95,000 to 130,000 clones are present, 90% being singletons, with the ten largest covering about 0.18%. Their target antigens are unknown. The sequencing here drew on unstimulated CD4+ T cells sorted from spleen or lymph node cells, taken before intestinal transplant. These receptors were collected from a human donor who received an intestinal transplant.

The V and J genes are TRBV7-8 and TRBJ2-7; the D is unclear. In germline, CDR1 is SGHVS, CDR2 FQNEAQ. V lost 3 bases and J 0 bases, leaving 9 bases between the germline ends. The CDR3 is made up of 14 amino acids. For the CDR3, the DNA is TGTGCCAGCAGCTTTACATCACCCTCCTACGAGCAGTACTTC. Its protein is CASSFTSPSYEQYF. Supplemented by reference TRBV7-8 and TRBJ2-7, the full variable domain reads GAGVSQSPRYKVAKRGQDVALRCDPISGHVSLFWYQQALGQGPEFLTYFQNEAQLDKSGLPSDRFFAERPEGSVSTLKIQRTQQEDSAVYLCASSFTSPSYEQYFGPGTRLTVT.

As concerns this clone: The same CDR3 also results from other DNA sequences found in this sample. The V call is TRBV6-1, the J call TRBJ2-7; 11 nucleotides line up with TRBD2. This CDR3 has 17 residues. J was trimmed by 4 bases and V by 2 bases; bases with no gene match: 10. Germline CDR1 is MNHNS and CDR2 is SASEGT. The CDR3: CASSERGQLAGEYEQYF. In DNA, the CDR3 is TGTGCCAGCAGTGAACGGGGGCAACTAGCGGGGGAGTACGAGCAGTACTTC.

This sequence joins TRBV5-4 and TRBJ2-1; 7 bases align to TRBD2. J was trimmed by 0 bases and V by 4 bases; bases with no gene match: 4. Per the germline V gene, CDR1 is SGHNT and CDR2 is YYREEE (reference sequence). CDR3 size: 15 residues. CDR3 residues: CASSHPSGSYNEQFF. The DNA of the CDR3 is TGTGCCAGCAGCCATCCTAGCGGCTCCTACAATGAGCAGTTCTTC.

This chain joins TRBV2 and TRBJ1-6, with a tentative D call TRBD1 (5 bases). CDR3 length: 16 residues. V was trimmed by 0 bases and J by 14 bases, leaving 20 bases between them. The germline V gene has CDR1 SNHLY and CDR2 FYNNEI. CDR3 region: CASSEAWSGEVRTLHF. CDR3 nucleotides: TGTGCCAGCAGTGAAGCCTGGTCGGGGGAGGTTAGAACCCTCCACTTT.

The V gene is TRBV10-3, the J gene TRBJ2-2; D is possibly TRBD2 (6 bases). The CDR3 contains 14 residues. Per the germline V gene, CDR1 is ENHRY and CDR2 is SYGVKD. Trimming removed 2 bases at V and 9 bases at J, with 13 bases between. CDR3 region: CAISEGRTWRELFF. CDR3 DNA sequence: TGTGCCATCAGTGAGGGGAGGACCTGGCGGGAGCTGTTTTTT.

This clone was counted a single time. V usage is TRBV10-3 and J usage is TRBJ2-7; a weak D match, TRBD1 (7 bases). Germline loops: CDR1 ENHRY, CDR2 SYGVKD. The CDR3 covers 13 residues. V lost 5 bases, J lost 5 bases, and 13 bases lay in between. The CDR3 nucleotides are TGTGCCATCAGTCCCAGGGGGGAGGACGAGCAGTACTTC. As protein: CAISPRGEDEQYF.

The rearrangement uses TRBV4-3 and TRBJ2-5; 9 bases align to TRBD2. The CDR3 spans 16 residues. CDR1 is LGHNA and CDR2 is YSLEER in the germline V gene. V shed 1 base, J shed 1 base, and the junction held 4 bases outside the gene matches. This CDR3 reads CASSQGGAGGQETQYF. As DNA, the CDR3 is TGCGCCAGCAGCCAAGGAGGAGCGGGGGGCCAAGAGACCCAGTACTTC.

CDR3 sequence reads: CASRPAGGLFYTF. CDR3 nucleotide sequence: TGTGCCAGCAGGCCGGCGGGGGGACTCTTCTACACCTTC. V is TRBV6-5 and J is TRBJ1-2, with D perhaps matching TRBD1 (5 bases). CDR1 is MNHEY, CDR2 SVGAGI, per germline. CDR3 length equals 13 residues. V lost 6 bases and J 10 bases, leaving 18 bases between the germline ends.

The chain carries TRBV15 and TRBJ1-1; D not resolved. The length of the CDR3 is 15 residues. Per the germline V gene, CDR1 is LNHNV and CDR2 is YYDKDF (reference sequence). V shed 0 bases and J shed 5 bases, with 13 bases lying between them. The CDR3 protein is CATSREASPRTEAFF. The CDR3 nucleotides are TGTGCCACCAGCAGAGAGGCCTCACCGAGGACTGAAGCTTTCTTT.

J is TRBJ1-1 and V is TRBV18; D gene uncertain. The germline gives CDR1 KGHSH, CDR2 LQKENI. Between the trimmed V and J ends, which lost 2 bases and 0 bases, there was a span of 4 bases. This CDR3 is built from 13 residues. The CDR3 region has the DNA TGTGCCAGCTCACCAGGCCTGAACACTGAAGCTTTCTTT. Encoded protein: CASSPGLNTEAFF.